These 17 T cell receptor beta chains share one sample of origin, sequenced in a study of T cells in localized non-small cell lung cancer. The assay was immunoSEQ multiplex PCR, and TCRdb's table has in-frame clones only and misses some. The sample carries around 140,000 clones, roughly nine tenths recorded once. Sample: peripheral blood, taken before any cancer treatment. The source is an older female donor with stage I lung adenocarcinoma.

This clone has more than one count but fewer than ten. V usage is TRBV14 and J usage is TRBJ2-6; either TRBD1 or TRBD2 may fit D (5 bases each). CDR3 length: 16 residues. The germline CDR1 and CDR2 sequences are SGHDN and FVKESK. Trimming removed 3 bases at V and 1 base at J, with 10 bases between. CDR3 sequence: CASSQPWGSGANVLTF. CDR3 nucleotides: TGTGCCAGCAGCCAGCCTTGGGGGTCTGGGGCCAACGTCCTGACTTTC.

The rearrangement uses TRBV5-6 and TRBJ2-1; the match to TRBD2 covers 12 bases. This CDR3 comprises 16 residues. J gave up 7 bases and V 2 bases, and 7 bases lay outside the gene matches. CDR1 and CDR2 (germline): SGHDT, YYEEEE. The CDR3 protein is CASSFLETSGSNEQFF. The CDR3 nucleotides are TGTGCCAGCAGCTTCCTCGAGACTAGCGGGAGTAATGAGCAGTTCTTC.

The V gene is TRBV6-6, the J gene TRBJ1-2; possible D gene TRBD1, 5 bases. V lost 7 bases, J lost 7 bases, and 22 bases lay in between. Germline CDR1 reads MNHNY; CDR2 reads SVGAGI (reference sequence). CDR3 length: 15 amino acids. In DNA form, the CDR3 reads TGTGCCAGCATAGGGGACGGAAAGAAGACTCTTGGCTACACCTTC. This sequence encodes CASIGDGKKTLGYTF.

The chain has TRBV11-2 and TRBJ2-2; 9 nucleotides agree with TRBD1. CDR1 is SGHAT, CDR2 FQNNGV, per germline. This CDR3 spans 17 amino acids. V trimming: 5 bases; J trimming: 0 bases; junction bases outside the gene matches: 7. DNA for the CDR3: TGTGCCAGCAGCCTGGGGACAGGGAAGACGAACACCGGGGAGCTGTTTTTT. Residues: CASSLGTGKTNTGELFF.

The chain is built from TRBV9 and TRBJ1-1; D is unclear. The CDR3 is 15 amino acids. V lost 3 bases to trimming and J lost 0 bases, with 12 bases between them. Germline CDR1 and CDR2: SGDLS and YYNGEE. CDR3 DNA sequence: TGTGCCAGCAGCGCTTTACCGGCCGTGAACACTGAAGCTTTCTTT. Amino acids: CASSALPAVNTEAFF.

This clone was seen a single time. The CDR3 sequence: CASSRLMDRIVVEQYF. In nucleotides, the CDR3 is TGTGCCAGCTCACGACTTATGGACAGGATCGTGGTCGAGCAGTACTTC. The V gene is TRBV18, the J gene TRBJ2-7, with 7 bases that match TRBD1. Germline lookup yields CDR1 KGHSH and CDR2 LQKENI. V lost 4 bases, J lost 6 bases, and 15 bases stayed unmatched. There are 16 residues in the CDR3.

CDR3 residues: CAWRRGGSTGELFF. CDR3 DNA: TGTGCCTGGAGGCGCGGGGGGAGTACCGGGGAGCTGTTTTTT. This chain connects TRBV30 to TRBJ2-2; 8 nucleotides line up with TRBD2. This CDR3 has 14 amino acids. Per germline, CDR1 GTSNPN and CDR2 SVGIG (reference sequence). Trimming at V came to 3 bases and at J to 5 bases, leaving 5 bases not matched to a gene.

The chain employs TRBV5-1 and TRBJ2-7; D might be TRBD1 (5 bases). V was shortened by 3 bases and J by 0 bases, with 13 bases between the two germline ends. The length of the CDR3 is 15 residues. The germline gives CDR1 SGHRS, CDR2 YFSETQ. CDR3 DNA sequence: TGCGCCAGCAGCTCAATACCAGGGAACTCCTACGAGCAGTACTTC. Translation gives CASSSIPGNSYEQYF. Looking up the rest from reference TRBV5-1 and TRBJ2-7 gives the full variable domain: KAGVTQTPRYLIKTRGQQVTLSCSPISGHRSVSWYQQTPGQGLQFLFEYFSETQRNKGNFPGRFSGRQFSNSRSEMNVSTLELGDSALYLCASSSIPGNSYEQYFGPGTRLTVT.

The V call is TRBV6-1, the J call TRBJ2-3, with no clear D. V lost 7 bases, J lost 7 bases, and 18 bases lay in between. Germline V gene lookup returns CDR1 MNHNS and CDR2 SASEGT. The CDR3 totals 14 residues. The CDR3: CASKWPQLLNTQYF. The CDR3 DNA sequence: TGTGCCAGCAAATGGCCTCAACTGTTGAATACGCAGTATTTT.

The chain employs TRBV28 and TRBJ2-1; D could derive from TRBD1 or TRBD2 (6 bases each). V gave up 1 base and J gave up 12 bases, with 10 bases separating them. CDR1 and CDR2 from the germline V gene are MDHEN and SYDVKM. There are 12 residues in the CDR3. CDR3: CASSLSQGGQFF. The DNA of the CDR3 is TGTGCCAGCAGTTTATCACAGGGAGGGCAGTTCTTC.

The chain uses TRBV29-1 and TRBJ2-7; 12 nucleotides line up with TRBD1. CDR1 is SQVTM, CDR2 ANQGSEA, per germline. V was clipped by 4 bases and J by 2 bases; unmatched bases: 3. The CDR3 loop spans 14 amino acids. The chain's CDR3 is CSVARDRGPYEQYF. In nucleotides, the CDR3 is TGCAGCGTTGCTAGGGACAGGGGGCCCTACGAGCAGTACTTC.

J is TRBJ2-3 and V is TRBV28; the D gene is possibly TRBD2 (6 bases). This CDR3 spans 15 amino acids. Trimming left V 2 bases short and J 1 base short, with 10 bases between. Germline CDR1 is MDHEN and CDR2 is SYDVKM. Here the CDR3 reads CASSLDAGRTDTQYF. As DNA, the CDR3 is TGTGCCAGCAGTTTAGATGCGGGACGCACAGATACGCAGTATTTT.

This clone was recorded once. The V and J genes are TRBV7-9 and TRBJ1-5; 8 bases map to TRBD1. Germline CDR1 is SEHNR and CDR2 is FQNEAQ (reference sequence). J was trimmed by 5 bases and V by 4 bases; bases with no gene match: 7. The CDR3 loop spans 15 amino acids. CDR3 amino acids: CASSSGQAVDQPQHF. In DNA form, the CDR3 reads TGTGCCAGCAGCTCGGGACAGGCGGTGGATCAGCCCCAGCATTTT. The full variable domain, with the rest looked up from reference TRBV7-9 and TRBJ1-5, is DTGVSQNPRHKITKRGQNVTFRCDPISEHNRLYWYRQTLGQGPEFLTYFQNEAQLEKSRLLSDRFSAERPKGSFSTLEIQRTEQGDSAMYLCASSSGQAVDQPQHFGDGTRLSIL.

The chain has TRBV29-1 and TRBJ1-2, with a weak D call TRBD1 (5 bases). Trimming removed 7 bases from V and 3 bases from J, with 18 bases in between. Germline V gene sequence: CDR1 SQVTM, CDR2 ANQGSEA. The CDR3 covers 14 residues. The CDR3 loop is CSGRPGGRDYGYTF. Here the CDR3 DNA reads TGCAGCGGCCGGCCGGGGGGGAGAGACTATGGCTACACCTTC.

V is TRBV30 and J is TRBJ2-3; D is uncertain. Trimming removed 1 base at V and 4 bases at J, with 6 bases between. CDR3 length equals 12 residues. Germline lookup yields CDR1 GTSNPN and CDR2 SVGIG (reference sequence). CDR3 DNA sequence: TGTGCCTGGAGTGCTAGTTCAGATACGCAGTATTTT. Translating it yields CAWSASSDTQYF.

The chain uses TRBV6-1 and TRBJ1-1; D might be TRBD1 (5 bases). Germline V gene sequence: CDR1 MNHNS, CDR2 SASEGT. V lost 0 bases, J lost 8 bases, and 10 bases lay in between. The length of the CDR3 is 13 residues. CDR3 DNA sequence: TGTGCCAGCAGTGAAGCGAGGTCAGGGGAAGCTTTCTTT. Its translation is CASSEARSGEAFF.

V and J are TRBV9 and TRBJ2-7; D might be TRBD2 (6 bases). The V end lost 1 base, the J end lost 7 bases, and 18 bases lay between the germline ends. Germline CDR1 and CDR2: SGDLS and YYNGEE. The CDR3 length is 15 residues. The DNA for the CDR3 is TGTGCCAGCAGCGTAATCGCGGGGCCCCCGGGAGAGCAGTACTTC. Residues: CASSVIAGPPGEQYF.